The rows below give T cell receptor beta chains drawn from one sample of a study of T cell changes during pregnancy in multiple sclerosis. The data were produced by immunoSEQ multiplex PCR, yet TCRdb's version contains in-frame clones alone and is incomplete. The sample includes under 40,000 clones, around 94% of them seen just once. Sequences were derived from CD8+ T cells from peripheral blood mononuclear cells, sampled in the third trimester of pregnancy. These receptors all stem from a female donor with multiple sclerosis, enrolled in a pregnancy study. CDR3s include the opening cysteine and the closing phenylalanine or tryptophan. A D gene is named only where the DNA matches it firmly. Clone size is given for some rows only: seen once, a few or many times, or a class if the clone is expanded.

size	V	D	J	DNA	CDR3
.	TRBV9	.	TRBJ1-3	TGTGCCAGCAGCGTAAGCAGATCGGGGGGGCAAGGAAACACCATATATTTT	CASSVSRSGGQGNTIYF
.	TRBV6-5	TRBD2	TRBJ2-1	TGTGCCAGCAGCTCGGGACTAGCGGGTTACAATGAGCAGTTCTTC	CASSSGLAGYNEQFF
.	TRBV5-3	.	TRBJ1-5	TGTGCCAGAAGCTTGGGCAAGCAGGGTTTGAGCAATCAGCCCCAGCATTTT	CARSLGKQGLSNQPQHF
.	TRBV6-6	.	TRBJ2-1	TGTGCCAGCAGTTACTCAGTGGGGCCTGAGTACAATGAGCAGTTCTTC	CASSYSVGPEYNEQFF
.	TRBV11-2	.	TRBJ2-6	TGTGCCAGCAGCTTATTGGCCTCTGGGGCCAACGTCCTGACTTTC	CASSLLASGANVLTF
.	TRBV4-1	.	TRBJ1-1	TGCGCCAGCAGCCACAGGGTCGGCAGAGGAAACACTGAAGCTTTCTTT	CASSHRVGRGNTEAFF
.	TRBV27	TRBD1	TRBJ1-1	TGTGCCAGCAAGGCTATCTACCGAGGTGAGACAGGGACTAACACTGAAGCTTTCTTT	CASKAIYRGETGTNTEAFF
medium-sized	TRBV27	.	TRBJ2-7	TGTGCCAGCAGTCTCCGGGACACTAGCTACGAGCAGTACTTC	CASSLRDTSYEQYF
.	TRBV2	TRBD1	TRBJ1-2	TGTGCCAGCAGTGAGACAGGGTCGGCCTATGGCTACACCTTC	CASSETGSAYGYTF
.	TRBV7-9	.	TRBJ2-7	TGTGCCAGCAGCTCCCCGGACAATCAACCCGACGAGCAGTACTTC	CASSSPDNQPDEQYF
.	TRBV19	TRBD1	TRBJ1-1	TGTGCCAGGAGTAGACAGGGAGGAGATAACACTGAAGCTTTCTTT	CARSRQGGDNTEAFF
.	TRBV5-1	.	TRBJ2-3	TGCGCCAGCAGTTATACTCAGGCCCCAGATACGCAGTATTTT	CASSYTQAPDTQYF
.	TRBV27	.	TRBJ2-7	TGTGCCAGCAGTTGGGGGCCCTCCTACGAGCAGTACTTC	CASSWGPSYEQYF
.	TRBV9	.	TRBJ2-7	TGTGCCAGCAGCCCACAGGGGGCGGGGGGCGAGCAGTACTTC	CASSPQGAGGEQYF
.	TRBV19	TRBD2	TRBJ2-1	TGTGCCAGTACACCTAGCGGGGGGGGATACAATGAGCAGTTCTTC	CASTPSGGGYNEQFF
.	TRBV5-6	TRBD2	TRBJ2-7	TGTGCCAGCAGCTTGCGCGGGGGGACCTACGAGCAGTACTTC	CASSLRGGTYEQYF
.	TRBV27	.	TRBJ2-7	TGTGCCAGCAGTTTAATGGGACACTCCTACGAGCAGTACTTC	CASSLMGHSYEQYF
.	TRBV7-9	TRBD1	TRBJ1-4	TGTGCCAGCAGCTTAGTAGCTGGGACAGGGGTTAATGAAAAACTGTTTTTT	CASSLVAGTGVNEKLFF
.	TRBV4-1	.	TRBJ1-5	TGCGCCAGCAGCCAAGCGGGCAATCAGCCCCAGCATTTT	CASSQAGNQPQHF
.	TRBV12-5	.	TRBJ1-5	TGTGCTAGTGCCCCGGGCGGGGGCAGGAATCAGCCCCAGCATTTT	CASAPGGGRNQPQHF
.	TRBV29-1	TRBD1	TRBJ2-1	TGCAGCGCCGGGACAGGGATGGGGAATGAGCAGTTCTTC	CSAGTGMGNEQFF
once	TRBV4-1	.	TRBJ1-2	TGCGCCAGCAGCCAAGCTTGGCCGGGGGTCGGCTATGGCTACACCTTC	CASSQAWPGVGYGYTF
.	TRBV19	TRBD2	TRBJ2-1	TGTGCCAGTAACCTTCGGGGGGGCAATGAGCAGTTCTTC	CASNLRGGNEQFF
.	TRBV9	TRBD1	TRBJ2-1	TGTGCCAGCAGCGTAGGAGCGCTAGCGGACGACAGGGGGGAGCAGTTCTTC	CASSVGALADDRGEQFF
.	TRBV6-5	TRBD2	TRBJ2-1	TGTGCCAGCAGCGATAGCGGGGGGGCTTATGAGCAGTTCTTC	CASSDSGGAYEQFF